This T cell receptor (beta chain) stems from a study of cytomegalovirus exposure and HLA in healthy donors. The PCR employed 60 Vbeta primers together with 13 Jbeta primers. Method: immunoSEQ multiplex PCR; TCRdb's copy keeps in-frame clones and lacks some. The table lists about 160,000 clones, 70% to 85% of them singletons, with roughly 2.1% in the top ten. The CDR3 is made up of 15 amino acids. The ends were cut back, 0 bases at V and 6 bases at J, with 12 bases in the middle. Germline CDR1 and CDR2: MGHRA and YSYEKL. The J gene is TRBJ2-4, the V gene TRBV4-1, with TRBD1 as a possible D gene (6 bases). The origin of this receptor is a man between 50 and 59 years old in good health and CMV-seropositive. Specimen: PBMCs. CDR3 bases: TGCGCCAGCAGCCAAGAGGGCAGGGGCGGAAACATTCAGTACTTC. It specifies CASSQEGRGGNIQYF.